This T cell receptor (beta chain) comes out of a study of blood T cell repertoires in COVID-19. CDR1 is SGHRS, CDR2 YFSETQ, per germline. The CDR3 spans 15 residues. V was trimmed by 0 bases and J by 0 bases, leaving 10 bases between them. Measured with immunoSEQ multiplex PCR; TCRdb has only the in-frame clones, and not every one. The sample lists fewer than 250,000 clones, less than 85% seen once, with less than 2% in the top ten. Participant ages covered roughly 18 to 90 years across 24 US areas. The chain recombines TRBV5-1 with TRBJ2-7; no firm D call. The TCR sequence derives from a man in his 60s who had recovered from COVID-19. Sequenced sample: PBMCs or T cells enriched from blood (not recorded which). The CDR3 DNA reads as TGCGCCAGCAGCTTGGTGGAGACGAGCTCCTACGAGCAGTACTTC. It is translated as CASSLVETSSYEQYF.